The clone carrying this T cell receptor beta chain was detected once. The data are from a study of blood T cell repertoires in COVID-19. Whole-study context: Sample material is recorded as cDNA or gDNA derived from T cells, B-cell-depleted T cells, or PBMCs.

Per the original methods: Nucleated cell counts were estimated from reference gene primer amplification. Sequenced by immunoSEQ multiplex PCR; TCRdb stores in-frame clones only, minus some. V, J and clone size are those of that table, while D and trimming were read from the DNA. The table has over 150,000 clones, about four fifths seen once; the top ten hold about 3.5%. The junction had 12 bases not matched to a gene; V was cut back by 0 bases and J by 4 bases. The V gene's germline CDR1 is SGHKS and CDR2 YYEKEE (reference sequence). This CDR3 comprises 19 residues. Two negative PCRs, clearance, or symptom resolution characterized the recovered Cohort 3 donors.

The chain joins TRBV5-5 to TRBJ1-5; 11 nucleotides align to TRBD1. This clonotype was obtained from a woman in her 30s who had recovered from COVID-19. What was sequenced was PBMCs or T cells enriched from blood (not recorded which). As DNA, the CDR3 is TGTGCCAGCAGCTTGGAGTTTTGGACAGGGGGCTCCGGAAATCAGCCCCAGCATTTT. Translated, it gives CASSLEFWTGGSGNQPQHF.